Below are 5 T cell receptor beta chains sequenced from a single sample in a study of shared clonotypes between healthy human individuals. Using immunoSEQ multiplex PCR, the repertoire was profiled, and TCRdb retains in-frame clones only, with some absent. The repertoire consists of 600,000 to 700,000 clones, with around 73% occurring once and the leading ten covering 1.5% to 2%. The sample consisted of memory CD4+ T cells sorted from blood. The subset was: CD45RA-negative fraction. Receptors were obtained from a woman aged 25 to 39 in good health.

The chain employs TRBV29-1 and TRBJ2-5, with TRBD2 matching over 15 bases. Germline CDR1 reads SQVTM; CDR2 reads ANQGSEA. This CDR3 region has 18 residues. J was trimmed by 5 bases and V by 6 bases; bases with no gene match: 16. The CDR3 nucleotides read TGCAGCGTCGAGGCGAGAGCGGGACTAGCGGGAGGTCTCGAGACCCAGTACTTC. Translating gives CSVEARAGLAGGLETQYF.

The J gene is TRBJ1-5, the V gene TRBV4-1; D gene uncertain. CDR1 MGHRA and CDR2 YSYEKL come from the germline V gene. This CDR3 has 14 residues. V lost 0 bases to trimming and J lost 4 bases, with 7 bases between them. The CDR3 region has the DNA TGCGCCAGCAGCCAAGACAGATTTAATCAGCCCCAGCATTTT. The encoded protein is CASSQDRFNQPQHF.

The chain carries TRBV18 and TRBJ1-1, with D unclear. Trimming pared 2 bases from V and 2 bases from J, leaving 9 bases between. CDR3 length: 14 amino acids. Germline V gene data show CDR1 as KGHSH and CDR2 as LQKENI. CDR3 sequence: CASSPYGSNTEAFF. CDR3 nucleotides: TGTGCCAGCTCACCATACGGCAGTAACACTGAAGCTTTCTTT.

The chain employs TRBV4-1 and TRBJ2-5; TRBD2 agrees at 11 bases. The J call may be incorrect, as the DNA end agrees better with TRBJ2-7. CDR3 size: 14 residues. Germline loops: CDR1 MGHRA, CDR2 YSYEKL. CDR3 sequence reads: CASSRGLAGYEQYF. The CDR3, as DNA: TGCGCCAGCAGCAGAGGACTAGCGGGTTACGAGCAGTACTTC.

This chain connects TRBV19 to TRBJ1-2; tentative D call: TRBD1 (5 bases). V was cut by 8 bases and J by 2 bases, with 15 bases left in between. Germline values: CDR1 LNHDA, CDR2 SQIVND (reference sequence). The CDR3 loop spans 14 amino acids. As DNA, the CDR3 is TGTGCCAGTCGGGACCGGATCCTCAACTATGGCTACACCTTC. This translates into CASRDRILNYGYTF.